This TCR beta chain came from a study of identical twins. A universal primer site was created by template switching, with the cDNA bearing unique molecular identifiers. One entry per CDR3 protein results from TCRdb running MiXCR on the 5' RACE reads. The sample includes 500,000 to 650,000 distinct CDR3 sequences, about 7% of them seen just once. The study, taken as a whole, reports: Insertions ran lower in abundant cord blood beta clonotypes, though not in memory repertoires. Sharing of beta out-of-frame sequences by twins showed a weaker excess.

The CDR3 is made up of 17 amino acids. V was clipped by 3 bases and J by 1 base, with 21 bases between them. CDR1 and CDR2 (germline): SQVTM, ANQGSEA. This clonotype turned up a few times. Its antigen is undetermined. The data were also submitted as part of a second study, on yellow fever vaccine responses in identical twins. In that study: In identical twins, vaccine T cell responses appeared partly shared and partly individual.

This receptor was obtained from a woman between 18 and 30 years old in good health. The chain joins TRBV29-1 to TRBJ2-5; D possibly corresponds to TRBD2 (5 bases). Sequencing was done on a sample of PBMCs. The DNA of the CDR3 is TGCAGCGTTGAGATTCGGGGTTATGATTCGTCCCAAGAGACCCAGTACTTC. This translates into CSVEIRGYDSSQETQYF.